This TCR beta chain was found in a study of T-cell reconstitution after alpha-beta-depleted transplantation in children. The CDR3 consists of 14 residues. V lost 1 base, J lost 7 bases, and 11 bases lay in between. From germline, CDR1 is SGHDT and CDR2 YYEEEE. Preparation of the TCRbeta library was carried out with unique molecular identifiers. TCRdb passed the PCR reads through MiXCR, listing each CDR3 protein once. The sample holds approximately 350,000 distinct CDR3 sequences, 13% seen once. The sequence was collected from a human donor who donated a stem cell graft to a child with Fanconi anemia. Specimen: PBMCs, collected from the stem cell graft. The J gene is TRBJ1-4, the V gene TRBV5-6; unclear D gene. The CDR3 loop reads CASSLWVPGEKLFF. CDR3 nucleotide sequence: TGTGCCAGCAGCTTGTGGGTCCCGGGTGAAAAACTGTTTTTT.